The present T cell receptor beta chain was sequenced within a study of T cells after yellow fever vaccination. Study background: The authors prepared low-cell-number fractions using SMART-Seq v4 Ultra Low Input. Points from the study as a whole: High-abundance clonotypes from the bulk population could contaminate FACS-sorted repertoires. Peaking on day 5 versus 15, the secondary response was faster but weaker. A minor fraction of clonotypes spanned both CD4 and CD8 compartments.

TCRdb reanalysed the 5' RACE reads using MiXCR and keeps one entry per CDR3 protein. The table includes about 340,000 distinct CDR3 sequences, under 15% detected once. CDR1 and CDR2 (germline): DFQATT, SNEGSKA (reference sequence). The CDR3 covers 14 residues. V lost 5 bases to trimming and J lost 5 bases, with 18 bases between them. Turning to this clonotype: Its antigen remains unknown.

Sequenced here: CD4+ T cells sorted from PBMCs, sampled 15 days after the yellow fever booster vaccination. This sequence originates from a man younger than 35 who received the YFV17D yellow fever vaccine. The rearrangement joins TRBV20-1 to TRBJ2-5; the D gene is possibly TRBD2 (7 bases). The CDR3 DNA reads TGCAGTGCTTTACGGGGGGTACAGGGTGAGACCCAGTACTTC. It encodes CSALRGVQGETQYF.